The following is a TCR beta chain sequence with its context. Its antigen is currently unknown. Use of 60 Vbeta and 13 Jbeta primers characterized the PCR. TCRdb's copy holds only in-frame clones and misses some; the assay was immunoSEQ multiplex PCR. Among around 300,000 clones listed, approximately 84% were seen once. The data are from a study of cytomegalovirus exposure and HLA in healthy donors. Study-wide points: A missense DCLRE1C variant was associated with V- and J-gene trimming of TCR beta chains in a later analysis, and an independent cohort replicated the association.

The origin of this receptor is a woman aged 40 to 49 in good health and CMV-seropositive. Sequenced: PBMCs.

CDR3 bases: TGTGCCAGCAGCCCCAAGGGACAGTCAGGTGAAAAACTGTTTTTT. Its protein is CASSPKGQSGEKLFF. The J gene is TRBJ1-4, the V gene TRBV9; 7 positions match TRBD1. The CDR3 runs to 15 residues. V was pared by 4 bases and J by 7 bases, with 10 bases of the junction left unmatched. Germline V gene data show CDR1 as SGDLS and CDR2 as YYNGEE.